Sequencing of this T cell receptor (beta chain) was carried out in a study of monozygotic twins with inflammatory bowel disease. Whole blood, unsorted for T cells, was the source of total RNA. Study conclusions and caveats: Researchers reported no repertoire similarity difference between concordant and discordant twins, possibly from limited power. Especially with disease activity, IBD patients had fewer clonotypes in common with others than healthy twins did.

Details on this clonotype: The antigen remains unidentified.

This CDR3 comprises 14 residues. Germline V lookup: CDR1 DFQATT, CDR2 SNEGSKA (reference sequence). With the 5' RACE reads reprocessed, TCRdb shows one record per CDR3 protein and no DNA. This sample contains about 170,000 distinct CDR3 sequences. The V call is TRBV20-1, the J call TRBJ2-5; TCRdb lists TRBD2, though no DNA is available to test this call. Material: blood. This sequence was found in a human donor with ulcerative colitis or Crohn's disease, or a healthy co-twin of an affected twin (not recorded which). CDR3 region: CSGPESGRGKTQYF.